Listed below are T cell receptor beta chains from one sample, sequenced in a study of T-cell reconstitution after alpha-beta-depleted transplantation in children. In TCRdb, the PCR reads were re-called with MiXCR into one record per CDR3 protein. Of 800,000 to 1,000,000 distinct CDR3 sequences detected, less than 30% appear once; the ten largest clones hold more than 25%. The sequences come from PBMCs, mostly from graft donor cells, collected 360 days after TCRalphabeta/CD19-depleted stem cell transplant. These receptors were obtained from a boy in the first two years of life who had a stem cell transplant for SCID, so the T cells may come from the graft donor. Both conserved end residues are part of each CDR3. D genes are given only for firm matches. Some rows mark clone size as missing; the rest say once, few, many or name a class of expanded clone.

clone size	V gene	D gene	J gene	CDR3 DNA	CDR3 protein
.	TRBV14	TRBD1	TRBJ1-2	TGTGCCTCCAGCGTAGGGGGCAGCTATGGCTACACCTTC	CASSVGGSYGYTF
.	TRBV4-1	.	TRBJ2-4	TGCGCCAGCAGCCAAGCAAGACTGCCCAAAAACATTCAGTACTTC	CASSQARLPKNIQYF
.	TRBV6-1	TRBD1	TRBJ1-2	TGTGCCAGCAGTGCGGTGACTTCAGGGGGCCCAGCTAACTATGGCTACACCTTC	CASSAVTSGGPANYGYTF
few	TRBV4-1	TRBD2	TRBJ2-5	TGCGCCAGCAGCCAAGATCCACCCAATGGACTAGCGGGGGTGGTTGAGACCCAGTACTTC	CASSQDPPNGLAGVVETQYF
many	TRBV5-1	.	TRBJ2-1	TGCGCCAGCAGCTTGGGCGATACCTACAATGAGCAGTTCTTC	CASSLGDTYNEQFF
few	TRBV4-3	.	TRBJ2-2	TGCGCCAGCAGCCAAGATTCAGGACACGGGGAGCTGTTTTTT	CASSQDSGHGELFF
few	TRBV10-3	.	TRBJ2-3	TGTGCCATCAGTGTCACCCACTCACCTACCACAGATACGCAGTATTTT	CAISVTHSPTTDTQYF
few	TRBV20-1	TRBD1	TRBJ2-3	TGCAGTGCTAGAATGGGACAGGGGACAGATACGCAGTATTTT	CSARMGQGTDTQYF
.	TRBV5-8	TRBD2	TRBJ2-7	TGTGCCAGCAGCCCGGTGCGGCTAGCGGGGGGCGAGCAGTACTTC	CASSPVRLAGGEQYF
.	TRBV3-1	.	TRBJ2-2	TGTGCCAGCAGCCAATTTCGCCAGAGCCGAGGCACCGGGGAGCTGTTTTTT	CASSQFRQSRGTGELFF
few	TRBV12-3/TRBV12-4	.	TRBJ2-3	TGTGCCAGCAGGGTGGCCCCAGTCCTGATGCGCACAGATACGCAGTATTTT	CASRVAPVLMRTDTQYF
.	TRBV5-1	TRBD2	TRBJ2-3	TGCGCCAGCAGCCAACGACTAGCGGGGGGGCCGGGTGATACGCAGTATTTT	CASSQRLAGGPGDTQYF
few	TRBV5-1	.	TRBJ2-7	TGCGCCAGCAGCTGGAACTCAATCTACGAGCAGTACTTC	CASSWNSIYEQYF
.	TRBV9	.	TRBJ1-6	TGTGCCAGCAGCCGCGGAGGGGGGAGATCCTATAATTCACCCCTCCACTTT	CASSRGGGRSYNSPLHF
few	TRBV12-3/TRBV12-4	.	TRBJ2-1	TGTGCCAGCAGTTCCACCCCCGAGCAGTTCTTC	CASSSTPEQFF
.	TRBV9	TRBD2	TRBJ2-5	TGTGCCAGCAGCGTAGGGGGACTATCCCGAGGGGAGACCCAGTACTTC	CASSVGGLSRGETQYF
.	TRBV9	.	TRBJ2-1	TGTGCCAGCAGCGTAGCTGGGGGCCTTGTCTATGAGCAGTTCTTC	CASSVAGGLVYEQFF
.	TRBV7-3	.	TRBJ2-1	TGTGCCAGCAGCTTAGGGGTACTGGCCTACAATGAGCAGTTCTTC	CASSLGVLAYNEQFF
.	TRBV24-1	TRBD1	TRBJ2-4	TGTGCCACCAGTGATTCTGGACAGGGGAAAGCCAAAAACATTCAGTACTTC	CATSDSGQGKAKNIQYF
.	TRBV27	.	TRBJ2-3	TGTGGCATTCGAACCTCATCAGGATTTATAGATACGCAGTATTTT	CGIRTSSGFIDTQYF
.	TRBV2	.	TRBJ2-7	TGTGCCAGCAGTGATGGTTTACAATCCTACGAGCAGTACTTC	CASSDGLQSYEQYF
once	TRBV7-3	.	TRBJ1-3	TGTGCCAGCAGCTCCACGGGGGGCGCGAGTGGAAACACCATATATTTT	CASSSTGGASGNTIYF
.	TRBV7-3	TRBD1	TRBJ2-1	TGTGCCAGCAGCTTAAGGGGAACAGGGGCCTACAATGAGCAGTTCTTC	CASSLRGTGAYNEQFF
.	TRBV12-3/TRBV12-4	.	TRBJ2-7	TGTGCCAGCAGCCTTAACGAGGCCTCCTACGAGCAGTACTTC	CASSLNEASYEQYF
.	TRBV5-5	TRBD1	TRBJ1-5	TGTGCCAGCAGGGTGGGACAGGGGGCCTATCAGCCCCAGCATTTT	CASRVGQGAYQPQHF
few	TRBV7-9	TRBD1	TRBJ1-6	TGTGCCAGCGGCCTGACAGGGGTGGGTTCACCCCTCCACTTT	CASGLTGVGSPLHF
.	TRBV28	TRBD1	TRBJ2-7	TGTGCCAGCAGTATGGGGGACAGTACCTACGAGCAGTACTTC	CASSMGDSTYEQYF
few	TRBV19	.	TRBJ1-1	TGTGCCAGTAGTAGCTTCGGGAGGGTGAACACTGAAGCTTTCTTT	CASSSFGRVNTEAFF
.	TRBV7-2	TRBD1	TRBJ1-1	TGTGCCAGCAGCTTAGGGACAGGGGGGAAAGCTTTCTTT	CASSLGTGGKAFF
.	TRBV7-8	.	TRBJ2-5	TGTGCCAGCAGCTTAGTCCCTTTTACAGGCCTACAAGAGACCCAGTACTTC	CASSLVPFTGLQETQYF
.	TRBV5-1	.	TRBJ2-7	TGCGCCAGCAGCTTGGCCCCAGGGATTATGGACTACGAGCAGTACTTC	CASSLAPGIMDYEQYF
few	TRBV27	TRBD2	TRBJ2-1	TGTGCCAGCAGTTTCTCCACCCCGGGACTAGCGGGACCGAGCTCCTACAATGAGCAGTTCTTC	CASSFSTPGLAGPSSYNEQFF
once	TRBV2	.	TRBJ2-2	TGTGCCAGCAGTGTGAAGCGACCGATGAACACCGGGGAGCTGTTTTTT	CASSVKRPMNTGELFF
many	TRBV7-2	.	TRBJ2-1	TGTGCCAGCAGCTTAGTGGGGCTAACAAGCGAGCAGTTCTTC	CASSLVGLTSEQFF
.	TRBV6-5	.	TRBJ1-1	TGTGCCAGCAGTTACGAGGGACAGAACACTGAAGCTTTCTTT	CASSYEGQNTEAFF
few	TRBV20-1	.	TRBJ1-5	TGCAGTGCAGGGGAGTGGGATAGCAATCAGCCCCAGCATTTT	CSAGEWDSNQPQHF
.	TRBV5-1	.	TRBJ2-7	TGCGCCAGCAGCTTGGTCCCAGGTTCGTTACGGGAGCAGTACTTC	CASSLVPGSLREQYF
.	TRBV20-1	TRBD2	TRBJ2-3	TGCAGTGCTAGAGTCGAGATAGCGGGGTTTTTAGATACGCAGTATTTT	CSARVEIAGFLDTQYF
.	TRBV10-3	.	TRBJ1-2	TGTGCCATCAGTGACTACAGGCTCTATGGCTACACCTTC	CAISDYRLYGYTF
few	TRBV25-1	.	TRBJ2-4	TGTGCCAGCAGGGGTAATGGGACTGATCATATTGGTGTCAAAAACATTCAGTACTTC	CASRGNGTDHIGVKNIQYF
.	TRBV6-5	.	TRBJ1-5	TGTGCCAGCAGTTTCCGGACAGCAAATCAGCCCCAGCATTTT	CASSFRTANQPQHF
.	TRBV20-1	.	TRBJ1-4	TGCAGTGCTAGGTGGGGGGGCGCGGGTGAAAAACTGTTTTTT	CSARWGGAGEKLFF
.	TRBV14	.	TRBJ2-6	TGTGCCAGCAGCCGTGGCGCGTTTATGCCAAGCTCTGGGGCCAACGTCCTGACTTTC	CASSRGAFMPSSGANVLTF
few	TRBV12-3/TRBV12-4	.	TRBJ2-2	TGTGCCAGCAGAGCGAGACTAGGGAAGGCGCCCGGGGAGCTGTTTTTT	CASRARLGKAPGELFF
.	TRBV5-6	.	TRBJ2-7	TGTGCCAGCAGCCCACCCAACCCGGGACAAATATACGAGCAGTACTTC	CASSPPNPGQIYEQYF
few	TRBV7-8	.	TRBJ2-3	TGTGCCAGCAGCTTAGTGGCTCAATCGAGCACAGATACGCAGTATTTT	CASSLVAQSSTDTQYF
.	TRBV5-6	TRBD1	TRBJ2-5	TGTGCCAGCAGCTTGATTACGGGACAGGGACTTTTGGAGACCCAGTACTTC	CASSLITGQGLLETQYF
few	TRBV28	.	TRBJ2-7	TGTGCCAGCAGTGAAGCGGGGACAACCTACGAGCAGTACTTC	CASSEAGTTYEQYF
.	TRBV4-1	TRBD1	TRBJ2-5	TGCGCCAGCAGCCAAGGGAAGGGTCCAGGGGGCAAAGAGACCCAGTACTTC	CASSQGKGPGGKETQYF
.	TRBV30	TRBD1	TRBJ2-7	TGTGCCTGGAGTTCGGACAGGAACACCTACGAGCAGTACTTC	CAWSSDRNTYEQYF
few	TRBV4-3	TRBD1	TRBJ2-2	TGCGCCAGCAGCTACTCCGGGACAGGAGACACCGGGGAGCTGTTTTTT	CASSYSGTGDTGELFF
.	TRBV20-1	.	TRBJ1-2	TGCAGTGCTAGTACCTCGACGGGCCTAACCTATGGCTACACCTTC	CSASTSTGLTYGYTF
few	TRBV6-1	TRBD1	TRBJ2-7	TGTGCCAGCAGAACCTCGGGACAGGGTATCTACGAGCAGTACTTC	CASRTSGQGIYEQYF
.	TRBV18	TRBD2	TRBJ2-1	TGTGCCAGCTCCCCTCCGGGACTAGCGGGGCACAACAATGAGCAGTTCTTC	CASSPPGLAGHNNEQFF